This T cell receptor beta chain was identified during a study of neurological immune-mediated disorders. The V end lost 5 bases, the J end lost 8 bases, and 12 bases lay between the germline ends. The CDR3 sequence is 12 residues long. Germline V gene sequence: CDR1 SGHVS, CDR2 FNYEAQ. This clonotype was seen many times. Its antigen remains unidentified. Study observations and caveats: Among expanded clones, no CDR3 amino acid sequences were shared across subjects, a pattern suggesting private repertoires in all groups. HTLV-1-associated myelopathy ranked highest for TCR clonal expansion and multiple sclerosis lowest, beneath healthy controls.

5'RACE generated cDNA with 10-nucleotide random UMIs. TCRdb itself ran the 5' RACE reads through MiXCR, one entry per CDR3 protein. The data show around 17,000 distinct CDR3 sequences, 3.5% seen once. The receptor was derived from a woman aged 35 to 49 in good health. The V and J genes are TRBV7-6 and TRBJ1-1; D not resolved. The sequencing input was CD8+ T cells from blood. The CDR3 reads CASSPRTGEAFF. DNA of the CDR3: TGTGCCAGCAGCCCCCGGACGGGAGAAGCTTTCTTT.